The sequence of this T cell receptor beta chain was determined in a study of T cells in Graves' hyperthyroidism and ophthalmopathy. Study outcomes and limitations: Ophthalmopathy got predicted by the model a median around six months before its onset. Within blood appeared most thyroid clonotypes that had expanded above 0.001.

The investigators amplified TCR beta CDR3 regions from RNA transcripts. The HTBI set primed first-round TCR CDR3 RT-PCR. TCRdb processed the multiplex PCR reads anew with MiXCR; each CDR3 protein has one entry. The sample comprises about 200,000 distinct CDR3 sequences, roughly a sixth of which are singletons, and around 52% rests with the top ten. Germline lookup yields CDR1 SEHNR and CDR2 FQNEAQ (reference sequence). CDR3 size: 15 residues. V lost 5 bases, J lost 5 bases, and 19 bases lay in between. In its sample, this clonotype was seen many times. Its antigen is not known. An absence of ophthalmopathy progression within 18 months meant stable Graves' hyperthyroidism. Cells are PBMCs isolated from approximately 9.2 ml of fresh blood.

Sequenced sample: blood. This clonotype was sampled from a woman aged 50 to 60 with Graves' hyperthyroidism. The J gene is TRBJ2-7, the V gene TRBV7-9; D is perhaps TRBD1 (5 bases). The CDR3 DNA reads TGTGCCAGCAGCCTGGGAATGGGGCGCGTCGACGAGCAGTACTTC. As protein: CASSLGMGRVDEQYF.